This passage covers 27 T cell receptor beta chains from one sample sequenced in a study of neurological immune-mediated disorders. TCRdb re-called the 5' RACE reads with MiXCR, one entry per CDR3 protein. There are about 36,000 distinct CDR3 sequences in the sample; 9% to 12% occur only once, and 6.6% lies in the top ten. The sequencing input was PBMCs. Source of these receptors: a woman in her twenties or thirties with HTLV-1-associated myelopathy (HAM/TSP).

This clonotype was recorded many times. V is TRBV6-1 and J is TRBJ1-6; D not resolved. Trimming shortened V by 3 bases and J by 4 bases, and 13 bases separated the two germline ends. The CDR3 has 16 residues. Germline V gene lookup returns CDR1 MNHNS and CDR2 SASEGT. In DNA, the CDR3 is TGTGCCAGCAGTGATGAGGAGGGTTTGTATAATTCACCCCTCCACTTT. The encoded protein is CASSDEEGLYNSPLHF.

This clonotype was counted ten times or more. This chain uses TRBV5-1 with TRBJ2-2, with 7 bases lining up with TRBD1. Trimming removed 2 bases from V and 2 bases from J; junction bases left unmatched: 9. Per the germline V gene, CDR1 is SGHRS and CDR2 is YFSETQ. The CDR3 length is 17 residues. The CDR3 loop reads CASSLRSGTVNTGELFF. The CDR3 coding sequence is TGCGCCAGCAGCTTACGCTCCGGGACAGTTAACACCGGGGAGCTGTTTTTT.

This clonotype was seen ten or more times. The chain is built from TRBV20-1 and TRBJ1-2, with 8 bases lining up with TRBD1. There are 15 residues in the CDR3. After removal of 1 base from V and 5 bases from J, the junction contained 9 bases not matched to a gene. Germline CDR1 and CDR2: DFQATT and SNEGSKA (reference sequence). The CDR3 loop reads CSARGTGGPTYGYTF. Here the CDR3 DNA reads TGCAGTGCTAGAGGAACAGGGGGGCCTACTTATGGCTACACCTTC.

This clonotype was recorded many times. The rearrangement uses TRBV5-1 and TRBJ2-1; 9 bases align to TRBD2. CDR1 SGHRS and CDR2 YFSETQ come from the germline V gene. V shed 3 bases and J 8 bases; nucleotides not matched to a gene: 15. CDR3 length equals 17 residues. This chain's CDR3 is CASSSAAGGGASDEQFF. In DNA form, the CDR3 reads TGCGCCAGCAGCTCCGCGGCGGGCGGGGGGGCCTCGGATGAGCAGTTCTTC. Combining the CDR3 with reference TRBV5-1 and TRBJ2-1 gives the whole variable domain KAGVTQTPRYLIKTRGQQVTLSCSPISGHRSVSWYQQTPGQGLQFLFEYFSETQRNKGNFPGRFSGRQFSNSRSEMNVSTLELGDSALYLCASSSAAGGGASDEQFFGPGTRLTVL.

This clonotype occurred many times. This chain joins TRBV5-1 and TRBJ2-7, with TRBD1 matching over 9 bases. The CDR3 spans 14 residues. The V gene end was trimmed by 4 bases and the J gene end by 2 bases; junction bases not matched to a gene: 4. Germline V gene data show CDR1 as SGHRS and CDR2 as YFSETQ. The chain's CDR3 is CASSLGQGAYEQYF. CDR3 coding DNA: TGCGCCAGCAGCCTGGGACAGGGAGCCTACGAGCAGTACTTC.

This clonotype occurred many times. The rearrangement links TRBV20-1 to TRBJ1-1; no clear D gene. CDR1 and CDR2 (germline): DFQATT, SNEGSKA (reference sequence). Trimming took off 3 bases at V and 2 bases at J, with 10 bases between the two ends. The length of the CDR3 is 13 residues. CDR3 region: CSASTPGNTEAFF. Written as DNA, the CDR3 is TGCAGTGCTAGTACTCCGGGAAACACTGAAGCTTTCTTT.

At least ten counts were recorded for this clonotype. This chain connects TRBV20-1 to TRBJ2-3; D call uncertain. This CDR3 region has 12 residues. Germline CDR1 reads DFQATT; CDR2 reads SNEGSKA (reference sequence). V shed 3 bases and J shed 3 bases, with 7 bases lying between them. The CDR3 sequence: CSARVSTDTQYF. CDR3 nucleotides: TGCAGTGCTAGGGTTTCGACAGATACGCAGTATTTT.

Many counts were recorded for this clonotype. This chain connects TRBV30 to TRBJ2-3; no definite D call. The CDR3 extends over 11 amino acids. V lost 4 bases, J lost 7 bases, and 9 bases lay in between. The germline V gene encodes CDR1 GTSNPN and CDR2 SVGIG (reference sequence). The CDR3 DNA follows: TGTGCCTGGACCGAGACGAATACGCAGTATTTT. Its translation is CAWTETNTQYF.

This clonotype was observed at least ten times. This rearrangement joins TRBV7-2 to TRBJ2-7; the D gene could be TRBD1 or TRBD2 (5 bases each). Trimming took off 5 bases at V and 6 bases at J, with 23 bases between the two ends. The CDR3 has 16 amino acids. CDR1 is SGHTA and CDR2 is FQGNSA in the germline V gene. The CDR3 DNA reads TGTGCCAGCAGCCCAGGACCGAGAGGGGCCGGGGCCGAGCAGTACTTC. Translation gives CASSPGPRGAGAEQYF.

V usage is TRBV30 and J usage is TRBJ1-2; a weak D match, TRBD1 (5 bases). The CDR3 contains 14 residues. The ends were cut back, 5 bases at V and 8 bases at J, with 21 bases in the middle. The V gene's germline CDR1 is GTSNPN and CDR2 SVGIG (reference sequence). CDR3 in amino acids: CAWSPQGRGRGYTF. The CDR3 coding sequence is TGTGCCTGGTCCCCCCAGGGTAGGGGCAGGGGCTACACCTTC.

This clonotype was counted many times. The rearrangement links TRBV20-1 to TRBJ1-2; TRBD1 is a possible D gene (6 bases). V lost 5 bases, J lost 5 bases, and 15 bases lay in between. CDR1 is DFQATT, CDR2 SNEGSKA, per germline (reference sequence). The CDR3 is 13 amino acids. DNA of the CDR3: TGCAGTGCTGGAGGGGGAATAGGGTATGGCTACACCTTC. It translates to CSAGGGIGYGYTF.

In its sample, this clonotype was seen many times. The chain combines TRBV7-6 with TRBJ1-2, with 11 bases fitting TRBD1. V lost 1 base, J lost 2 bases, and 12 bases stayed unmatched. The germline CDR1 and CDR2 sequences are SGHVS and FNYEAQ. The CDR3 has 19 amino acids. CDR3 sequence (DNA): TGTGCCAGCAGCTTAGGCGGTAGTCGGGACAGGGGGTCCAACTATGGCTACACCTTC. Its translation: CASSLGGSRDRGSNYGYTF.

This clonotype has at least ten counts. The rearrangement uses TRBV5-6 and TRBJ2-5; D is perhaps TRBD1 or TRBD2 (6 bases each). CDR1 is SGHDT and CDR2 is YYEEEE in the germline V gene. Trimming cost V 4 bases and J 2 bases, with 15 bases left between them. The CDR3 loop spans 15 amino acids. CDR3 in amino acids: CASSRDGGQQETQYF. CDR3 coding DNA: TGTGCCAGCAGCCGCGATGGGGGGCAGCAAGAGACCCAGTACTTC.

Only a few counts were recorded for this clonotype. The chain couples TRBV7-9 to TRBJ2-7; TRBD1 agrees at 7 bases. Germline loops: CDR1 SEHNR, CDR2 FQNEAQ (reference sequence). With V trimmed by 5 bases and J by 6 bases, 7 bases remained unmatched. This CDR3 spans 13 amino acids. The CDR3 spells CASSPNRGGEQYF. The CDR3 DNA reads as TGTGCCAGCAGCCCAAACAGGGGCGGCGAGCAGTACTTC. The full variable domain, in which reference TRBV7-9 and TRBJ2-7 provide the parts outside the CDR3, is DTGVSQNPRHKITKRGQNVTFRCDPISEHNRLYWYRQTLGQGPEFLTYFQNEAQLEKSRLLSDRFSAERPKGSFSTLEIQRTEQGDSAMYLCASSPNRGGEQYFGPGTRLTVT.

This clonotype was seen ten or more times. J is TRBJ2-7 and V is TRBV2; D uncertain. Germline V gene lookup returns CDR1 SNHLY and CDR2 FYNNEI. The CDR3 covers 11 residues. V lost 7 bases and J 1 base, leaving 5 bases between the germline ends. The CDR3 loop reads CASTGSYEQYF. The CDR3 coding sequence is TGTGCCAGCACAGGATCCTACGAGCAGTACTTC.

This clonotype was found many times. The J gene is TRBJ2-1, the V gene TRBV6-5; 8 positions agree with TRBD2. V lost 4 bases and J lost 8; bases outside the gene matches: 13. The germline CDR1 and CDR2 sequences are MNHEY and SVGAGI. The CDR3 covers 16 residues. The CDR3 spells CASSSARRGAGDEQFF. CDR3 coding DNA: TGTGCCAGCAGTTCCGCGAGGCGGGGGGCCGGAGATGAGCAGTTCTTC.

This clonotype was recorded many times. V and J are TRBV10-3 and TRBJ2-7; 10 bases line up with TRBD1. The CDR3 runs 14 residues. V was clipped by 6 bases and J by 3 bases; unmatched bases: 5. Germline CDR1 ENHRY, CDR2 SYGVKD. In DNA, the CDR3 is TGTGCCATCAGGACTGGGACAGGGGTCTACGAGCAGTACTTC. The encoded protein is CAIRTGTGVYEQYF.

The chain recombines TRBV30 with TRBJ2-7; D may correspond to TRBD1 or TRBD2 (5 bases each). Trimming removed 0 bases from V and 0 bases from J, with 9 bases in between. The CDR3 has 14 residues. The V gene's germline CDR1 is GTSNPN and CDR2 SVGIG (reference sequence). The CDR3 DNA reads TGTGCCTGGAGTGTACCAGGGAGCTCCTACGAGCAGTACTTC. This codes for CAWSVPGSSYEQYF.

The rearrangement joins TRBV5-1 to TRBJ1-2, with D unresolved. Trimming pared 0 bases from V and 2 bases from J, leaving 8 bases between. The germline V gene has CDR1 SGHRS and CDR2 YFSETQ. CDR3 length equals 14 residues. CDR3 loop: CASSLVSGNYGYTF. The CDR3 nucleotides read TGCGCCAGCAGCTTGGTGTCTGGGAACTATGGCTACACCTTC.

There are many counts of this clonotype. The V and J genes are TRBV12-3 or TRBV12-4 and TRBJ2-3, with unresolved D. V was trimmed by 6 bases and J by 1 base, leaving 17 bases between them. CDR3 length equals 16 residues. DNA for the CDR3: TGTGCCAGCAGCTCCCGAGTCGGGTGGGGCACAGATACGCAGTATTTT. It encodes CASSSRVGWGTDTQYF.

This clonotype was observed at least ten times. The chain links TRBV5-1 to TRBJ2-7; D may be TRBD2 (6 bases). Germline loops: CDR1 SGHRS, CDR2 YFSETQ. The CDR3 extends over 14 amino acids. V was trimmed by 0 bases and J by 2 bases, leaving 9 bases between them. CDR3 loop: CASSLVAGTYEQYF. CDR3 DNA: TGCGCCAGCAGCTTGGTGGCGGGAACCTACGAGCAGTACTTC.

This clonotype was observed many times. The J gene is TRBJ2-2, the V gene TRBV20-1, with D tentatively TRBD1 (5 bases). Trimming removed 4 bases at V and 7 bases at J, with 13 bases between. Looked up from germline, CDR1 is DFQATT and CDR2 is SNEGSKA (reference sequence). This CDR3 is 13 amino acids long. CDR3 nucleotide sequence: TGCAGTGCTATGTCCAGGGTGAGCGGGGAGCTGTTTTTT. Translated, it gives CSAMSRVSGELFF.

This clonotype was seen many times. The chain links TRBV5-6 to TRBJ1-6; D gene unclear. CDR1 and CDR2 from the germline V gene are SGHDT and YYEEEE. The V and J ends lost 2 bases and 7 bases respectively, with 4 bases between them. CDR3 size: 12 residues. The CDR3 spells CASSFENSPLHF. CDR3 nucleotides: TGTGCCAGCAGCTTCGAGAATTCACCCCTCCACTTT.

This clonotype has a count of ten or more. The chain has TRBV7-2 and TRBJ1-4; maybe TRBD1 (6 bases). The ends were cut back, 2 bases at V and 8 bases at J, with 6 bases in the middle. Germline assignment: CDR1 SGHTA and CDR2 FQGNSA. The CDR3 runs 12 residues. The CDR3 loop reads CASSLQGEKLFF. DNA for the CDR3: TGTGCCAGCAGCTTACAGGGGGAAAAACTGTTTTTT.

This clonotype showed up many times. This sequence joins TRBV5-1 and TRBJ1-1; TRBD1 is a possible D gene (6 bases). CDR3 size: 17 residues. V was trimmed by 7 bases and J by 1 base, leaving 23 bases between them. Germline V gene data show CDR1 as SGHRS and CDR2 as YFSETQ. The CDR3 region is CASGTGGASAQNTEAFF. CDR3 sequence (DNA): TGCGCCAGCGGGACGGGGGGGGCTAGTGCGCAGAACACTGAAGCTTTCTTT.

This clonotype was counted many times. The V gene is TRBV5-1, the J gene TRBJ2-1, with TRBD2 matching 11 bases. The CDR3 covers 15 residues. The V gene end was trimmed by 3 bases and the J gene end by 6 bases; junction bases not matched to a gene: 5. Germline lookup yields CDR1 SGHRS and CDR2 YFSETQ. The CDR3 DNA reads TGCGCCAGCAGCTCTCTAGCGGGGGGTTCCAATGAGCAGTTCTTC. Translating it yields CASSSLAGGSNEQFF.

This clonotype was seen ten or more times. The chain is built from TRBV7-2 and TRBJ1-1, with a possible D match to TRBD1 (6 bases). CDR1 SGHTA and CDR2 FQGNSA come from the germline V gene. The CDR3 runs to 13 residues. V was clipped by 3 bases and J by 3 bases, with 8 bases between them. In nucleotides, the CDR3 is TGTGCCAGCAGCTTTGGGGGCTACACTGAAGCTTTCTTT. Protein sequence: CASSFGGYTEAFF.